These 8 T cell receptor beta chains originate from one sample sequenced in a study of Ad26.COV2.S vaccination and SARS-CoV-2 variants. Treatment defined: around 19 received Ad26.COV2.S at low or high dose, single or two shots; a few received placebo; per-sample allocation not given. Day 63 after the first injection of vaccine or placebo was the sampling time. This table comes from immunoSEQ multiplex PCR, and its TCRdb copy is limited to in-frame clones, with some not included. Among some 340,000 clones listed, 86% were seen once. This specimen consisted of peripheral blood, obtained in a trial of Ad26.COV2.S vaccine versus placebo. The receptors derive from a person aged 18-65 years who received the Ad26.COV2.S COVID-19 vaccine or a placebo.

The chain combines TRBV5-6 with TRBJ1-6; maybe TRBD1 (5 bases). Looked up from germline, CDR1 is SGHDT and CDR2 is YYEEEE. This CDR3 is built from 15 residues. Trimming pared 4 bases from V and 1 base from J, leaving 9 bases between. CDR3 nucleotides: TGTGCCAGCAGCACTGGACAATCCTATAATTCACCCCTCCACTTT. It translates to CASSTGQSYNSPLHF.

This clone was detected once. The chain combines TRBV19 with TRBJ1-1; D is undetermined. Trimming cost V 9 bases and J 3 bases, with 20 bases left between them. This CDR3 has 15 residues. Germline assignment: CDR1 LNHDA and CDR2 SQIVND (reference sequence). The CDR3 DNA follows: TGTGCCAGCACCCCGAGCAAACTTCCCCACACTGAAGCTTTCTTT. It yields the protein CASTPSKLPHTEAFF.

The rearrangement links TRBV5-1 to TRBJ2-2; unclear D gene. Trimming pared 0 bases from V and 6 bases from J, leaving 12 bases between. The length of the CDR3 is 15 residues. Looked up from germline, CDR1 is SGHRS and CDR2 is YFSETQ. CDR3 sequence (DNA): TGCGCCAGCAGCTTGGTAGTTGGTAGCCCCGGGGAGCTGTTTTTT. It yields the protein CASSLVVGSPGELFF.

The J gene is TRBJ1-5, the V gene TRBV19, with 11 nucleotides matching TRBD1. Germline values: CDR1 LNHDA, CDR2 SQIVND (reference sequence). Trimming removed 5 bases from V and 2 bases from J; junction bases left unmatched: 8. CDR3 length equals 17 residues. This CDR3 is CASSQGTGGWGNQPQHF. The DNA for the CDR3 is TGTGCCAGTAGTCAAGGGACAGGGGGTTGGGGCAATCAGCCCCAGCATTTT.

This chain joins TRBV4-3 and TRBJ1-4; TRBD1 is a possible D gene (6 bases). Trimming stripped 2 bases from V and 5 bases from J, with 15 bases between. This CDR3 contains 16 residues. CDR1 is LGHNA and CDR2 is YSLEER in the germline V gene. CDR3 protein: CASSQFGQNSNEKLFF. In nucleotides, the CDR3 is TGCGCCAGCAGCCAATTTGGACAGAACTCAAATGAAAAACTGTTTTTT.

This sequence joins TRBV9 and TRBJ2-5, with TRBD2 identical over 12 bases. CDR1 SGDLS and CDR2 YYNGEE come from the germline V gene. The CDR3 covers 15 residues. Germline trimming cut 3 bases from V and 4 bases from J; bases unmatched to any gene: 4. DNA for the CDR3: TGTGCCAGCAGCGCCGCTAGCGGGGGGGGAGAGACCCAGTACTTC. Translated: CASSAASGGGETQYF.

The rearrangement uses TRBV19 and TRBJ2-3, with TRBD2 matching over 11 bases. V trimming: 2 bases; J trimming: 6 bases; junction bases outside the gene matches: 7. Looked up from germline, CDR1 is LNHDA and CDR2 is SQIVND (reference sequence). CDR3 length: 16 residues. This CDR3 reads CASSITRLAGTDTQYF. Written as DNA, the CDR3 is TGTGCCAGTAGTATAACTCGACTAGCGGGGACCGATACGCAGTATTTT.

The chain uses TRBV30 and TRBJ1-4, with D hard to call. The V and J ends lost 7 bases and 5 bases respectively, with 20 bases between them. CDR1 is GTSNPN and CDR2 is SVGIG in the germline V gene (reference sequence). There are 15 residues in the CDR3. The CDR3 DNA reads TGTGCCTCAAGTTACCGGGCCCCATTCAATGAAAAACTGTTTTTT. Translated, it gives CASSYRAPFNEKLFF.